A selection of T cell receptor beta chains follows, all from one sample in a study of human versus mouse CDR3 diversity and MHC coevolution. The protocol was immunoSEQ multiplex PCR, while the TCRdb copy is restricted to in-frame clones and leaves out a portion. The table shows fewer than 80,000 clones, with 85% to 95% occurring only once. Sequenced: naive CD4+ T cells from blood. The receptors were gathered from a person aged 30-70 years in good health. The CDR3 runs from the conserved cysteine through the conserved F or W. Fields, in order: J gene, V gene, CDR3 protein.

J: TRBJ1-2; V: TRBV6-6; CDR3: CASSMEDRDGYTF
J: TRBJ2-1; V: TRBV5-1; CDR3: CASSLDGDTYNEQFF
J: TRBJ2-7; V: TRBV6-5; CDR3: CASSLADSYEQYF
J: TRBJ1-1; V: TRBV5-1; CDR3: CASSLTGMNTEAFF
J: TRBJ1-5; V: TRBV19; CDR3: CASSIVAGAGQPQHF
J: TRBJ1-1; V: TRBV10-2; CDR3: CASTPSPWGVNTEAFF
J: TRBJ2-7; V: TRBV14; CDR3: CASSRSWPSVYEQYF
J: TRBJ1-1; V: TRBV19; CDR3: CASSASTGSVLMNTEAFF
J: TRBJ2-7; V: TRBV10-3; CDR3: CAISRQGVSYEQYF
J: TRBJ1-1; V: TRBV18; CDR3: CASSPPNSEAFF
J: TRBJ1-6; V: TRBV28; CDR3: CASSLGPTGGSPLHF
J: TRBJ1-2; V: TRBV2; CDR3: CASSTLPTGGGYGYTF
J: TRBJ2-3; V: TRBV25-1; CDR3: CASTPGQGVTDTQYF
J: TRBJ2-4; V: TRBV7-8; CDR3: CASCRGLAKNIQYF
J: TRBJ2-7; V: TRBV5-8; CDR3: CASSLVGQEYEQYF
J: TRBJ2-1; V: TRBV2; CDR3: CASRGDSSYNEQFF
J: TRBJ2-1; V: TRBV6-4; CDR3: CASSDSSGIYNEQFF
J: TRBJ1-4; V: TRBV6-5; CDR3: CASRRQGSEKLFF
J: TRBJ2-2; V: TRBV6-1; CDR3: CASSEARTVKGTGELFF
J: TRBJ2-1; V: TRBV4-2; CDR3: CASSYIAGGPSVEQFF
J: TRBJ2-7; V: TRBV6-1; CDR3: CASSEAGGQGNAYEQYF
J: TRBJ2-1; V: TRBV5-1; CDR3: CASSLSGTGGDEQFF